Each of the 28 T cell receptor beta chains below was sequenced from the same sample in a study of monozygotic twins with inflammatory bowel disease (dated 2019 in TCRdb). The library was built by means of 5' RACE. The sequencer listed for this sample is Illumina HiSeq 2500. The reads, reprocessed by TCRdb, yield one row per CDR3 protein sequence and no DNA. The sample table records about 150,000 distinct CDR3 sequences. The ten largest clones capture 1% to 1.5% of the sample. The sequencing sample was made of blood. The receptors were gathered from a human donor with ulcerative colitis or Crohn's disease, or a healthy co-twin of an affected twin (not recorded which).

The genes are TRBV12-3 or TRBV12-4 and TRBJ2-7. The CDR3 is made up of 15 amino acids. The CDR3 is CASSQERIISYEQYF.

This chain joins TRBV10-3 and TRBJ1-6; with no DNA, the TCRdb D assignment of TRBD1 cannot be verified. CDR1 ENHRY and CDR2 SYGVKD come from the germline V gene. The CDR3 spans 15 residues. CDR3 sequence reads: CATGQGRSYNSPLHF.

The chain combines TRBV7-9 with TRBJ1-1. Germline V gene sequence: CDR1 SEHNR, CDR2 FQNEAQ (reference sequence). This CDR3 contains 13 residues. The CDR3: CASSLAIDTEAFF.

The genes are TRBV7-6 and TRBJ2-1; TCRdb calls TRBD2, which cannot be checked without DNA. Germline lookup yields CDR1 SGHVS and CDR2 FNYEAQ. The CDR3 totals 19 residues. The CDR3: CASSLPYLQTSGRANEQFF.

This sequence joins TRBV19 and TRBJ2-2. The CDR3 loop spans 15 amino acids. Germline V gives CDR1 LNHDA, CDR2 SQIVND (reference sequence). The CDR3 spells CASSRVRMDTGELFF.

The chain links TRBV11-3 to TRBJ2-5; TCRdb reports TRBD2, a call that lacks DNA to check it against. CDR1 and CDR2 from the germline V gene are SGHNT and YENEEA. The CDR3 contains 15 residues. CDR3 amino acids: CASSPRLAGVETQYF.

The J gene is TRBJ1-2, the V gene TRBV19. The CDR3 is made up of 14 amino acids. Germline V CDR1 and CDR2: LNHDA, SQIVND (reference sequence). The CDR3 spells CASSIDSASYGYTF.

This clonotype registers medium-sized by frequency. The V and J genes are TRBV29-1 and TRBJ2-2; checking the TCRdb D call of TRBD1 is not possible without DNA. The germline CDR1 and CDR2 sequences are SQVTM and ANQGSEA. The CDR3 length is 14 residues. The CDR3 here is CSVHRAANTGELFF.

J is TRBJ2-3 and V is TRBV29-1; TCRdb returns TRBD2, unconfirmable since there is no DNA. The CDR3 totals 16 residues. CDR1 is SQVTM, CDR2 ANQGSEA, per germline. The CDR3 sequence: CSVPRGSGRRADTQYF.

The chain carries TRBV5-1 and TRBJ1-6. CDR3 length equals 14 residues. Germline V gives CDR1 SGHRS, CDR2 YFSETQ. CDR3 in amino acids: CASSLSPSNSPLHF. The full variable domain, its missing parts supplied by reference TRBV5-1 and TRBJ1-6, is KAGVTQTPRYLIKTRGQQVTLSCSPISGHRSVSWYQQTPGQGLQFLFEYFSETQRNKGNFPGRFSGRQFSNSRSEMNVSTLELGDSALYLCASSLSPSNSPLHFGNGTRLTVT.

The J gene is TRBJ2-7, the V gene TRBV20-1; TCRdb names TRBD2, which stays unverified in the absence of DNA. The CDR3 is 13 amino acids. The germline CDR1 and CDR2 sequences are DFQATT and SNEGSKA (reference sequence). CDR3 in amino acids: CSAGGTSALQQYF.

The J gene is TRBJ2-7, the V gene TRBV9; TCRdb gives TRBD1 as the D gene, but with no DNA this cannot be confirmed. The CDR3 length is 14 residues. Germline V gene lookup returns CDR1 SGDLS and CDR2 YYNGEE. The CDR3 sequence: CASSVDGSRGEQYF.

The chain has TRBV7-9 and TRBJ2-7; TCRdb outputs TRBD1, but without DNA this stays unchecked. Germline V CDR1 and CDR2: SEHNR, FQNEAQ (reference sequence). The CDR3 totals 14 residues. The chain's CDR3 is CASSFGGASNEQYF.

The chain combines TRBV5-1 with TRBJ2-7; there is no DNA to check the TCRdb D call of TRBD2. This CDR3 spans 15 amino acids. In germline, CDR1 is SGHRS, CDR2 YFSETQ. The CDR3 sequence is CASSPGTSGGREQYF.

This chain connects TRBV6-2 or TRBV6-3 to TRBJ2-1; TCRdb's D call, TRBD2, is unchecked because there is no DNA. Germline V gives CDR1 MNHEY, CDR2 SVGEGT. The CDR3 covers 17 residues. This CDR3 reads CASSYWKGLAGYNEQFF.

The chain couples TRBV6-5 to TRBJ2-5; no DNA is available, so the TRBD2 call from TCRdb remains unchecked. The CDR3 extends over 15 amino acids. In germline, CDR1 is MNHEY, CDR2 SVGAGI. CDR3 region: CASSYEGGDEETQYF.

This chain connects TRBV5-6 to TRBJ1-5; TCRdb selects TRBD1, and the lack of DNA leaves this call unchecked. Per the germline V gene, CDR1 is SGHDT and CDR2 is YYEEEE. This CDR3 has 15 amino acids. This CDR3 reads CASSSQGHSNQPQHF.

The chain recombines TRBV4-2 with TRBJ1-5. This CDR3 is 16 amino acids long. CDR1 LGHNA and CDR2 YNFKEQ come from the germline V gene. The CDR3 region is CASSQDPFEGNQPQHF.

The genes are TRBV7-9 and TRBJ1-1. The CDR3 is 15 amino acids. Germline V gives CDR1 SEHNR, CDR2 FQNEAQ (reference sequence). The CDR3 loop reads CASSSWEGGNTEAFF.

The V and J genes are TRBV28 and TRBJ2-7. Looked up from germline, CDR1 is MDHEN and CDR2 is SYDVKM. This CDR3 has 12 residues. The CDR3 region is CASMAGIWEQYF.

The CDR3 is CASNRGSKFSEQFF. The V gene is TRBV28, the J gene TRBJ2-1; TCRdb's assignment of TRBD2 cannot be checked, as there is no DNA. Per germline, CDR1 MDHEN and CDR2 SYDVKM. The CDR3 length is 14 residues.

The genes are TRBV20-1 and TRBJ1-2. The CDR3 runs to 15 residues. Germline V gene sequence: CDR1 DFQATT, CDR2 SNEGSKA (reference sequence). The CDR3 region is CSAPSAGTEDYGYTF.

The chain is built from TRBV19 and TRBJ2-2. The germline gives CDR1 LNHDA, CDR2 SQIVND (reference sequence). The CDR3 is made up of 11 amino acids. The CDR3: CASRGSWELFF.

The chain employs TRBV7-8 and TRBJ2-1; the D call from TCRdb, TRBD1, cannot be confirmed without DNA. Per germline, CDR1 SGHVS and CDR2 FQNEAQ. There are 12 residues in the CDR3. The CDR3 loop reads CASSERGNEQFF.

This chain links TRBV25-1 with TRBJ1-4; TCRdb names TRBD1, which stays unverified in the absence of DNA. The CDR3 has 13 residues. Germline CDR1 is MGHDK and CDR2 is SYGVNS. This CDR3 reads CASRGQVNEKLFF.

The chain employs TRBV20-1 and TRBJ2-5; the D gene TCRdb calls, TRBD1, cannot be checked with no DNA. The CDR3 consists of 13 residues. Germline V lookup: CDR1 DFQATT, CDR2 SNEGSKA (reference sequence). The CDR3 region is CSATTDSQETQYF.

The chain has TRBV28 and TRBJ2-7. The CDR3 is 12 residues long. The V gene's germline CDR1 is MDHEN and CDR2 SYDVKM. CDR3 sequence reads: CAGGQGSYEQYF.

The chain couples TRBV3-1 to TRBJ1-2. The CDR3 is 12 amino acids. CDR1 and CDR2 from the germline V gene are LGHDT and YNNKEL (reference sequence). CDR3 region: CASSQQTYGYTF.